This T cell receptor (beta chain) was observed in a study of T-cell memory formation after mild COVID-19. Study-wide results and limits: Among clones contracting day 15 to 85, CD4/CD8 was balanced, whereas later expanders leaned CD4+. Some clones that responded were present in memory (sampled pre-infection), which suggests cross-reactive memory joined.

The CDR3 is made up of 17 amino acids. V lost 1 base and J 3 bases, leaving 18 bases between the germline ends. This clonotype came up a few times. Its antigen is unidentified. One entry per CDR3 protein results from TCRdb running MiXCR on the 5' RACE reads. The sample shows some 310,000 distinct CDR3 sequences, 20% to 25% of them seen only once. What was sequenced was PBMCs or a T cell subset sorted from them (not recorded which). The gene calls are TRBV12-3 or TRBV12-4 and TRBJ1-1; D is possibly TRBD1 (5 bases). The TCR was taken from a man in his late teens or twenties who had mild COVID-19 (a few samples of this study predate the infection). Cell type and time point are not known. In DNA, the CDR3 is TGTGCCAGCAGTTTAGATTCGGGATTGGTGGGGGACACTGAAGCTTTCTTT. Translating it yields CASSLDSGLVGDTEAFF.